The T cell receptor beta chain under discussion was sequenced for a study of T cell repertoires in cytomegalovirus infection. Study-wide context: A matching HLA type, together with CMV infection, was signaled by public TCR beta signatures.

TCRdb re-called the reads with MiXCR, one entry per CDR3 protein. The profile shows hundreds of thousands of distinct CDR3 sequences, less than 25% of them singletons. CDR3 size: 15 residues. CDR1 is SGHTA, CDR2 FQGNSA, per germline. V was clipped by 6 bases and J by 7 bases; unmatched bases: 12. This clonotype has a count of ten or more. The receptor was derived from a human donor in good health (CMV status not recorded). Some clones in this sample may be carry-over from other donors' samples. This rearrangement joins TRBV7-2 to TRBJ1-2; 9 nucleotides match TRBD1. Sequenced: CD8+ T cells from PBMCs. The CDR3 sequence: CASSFGRDRVGGYTF. CDR3 DNA sequence: TGTGCCAGCAGTTTCGGCCGGGACAGGGTGGGTGGCTACACCTTC.